The entry below gives a single T cell receptor beta chain sequence along with its context. Its antigen is still unknown. Base qualities are missing; no much larger clone stands one base away. To prepare the library, 5' RACE was applied. The sequencer was an Illumina HiSeq 2000. A universal primer binding site was added through template switching, and the final cDNA carried a unique molecular identifier so that TCR cDNA molecules could be counted accurately. Specific primers in the conserved constant-segment region were used to synthesize first-strand cDNA for the TCR alpha and beta chains. To control for contamination, each cDNA library was double barcoded with a SMART-Mk sample barcode plus Illumina barcodes. TruSeq adapter sequences and Illumina sample barcodes were added in two successive PCR steps. The Illumina HiSeq platform was used with custom primers to sequence TCR alpha and beta cDNA libraries. In the authors' own workflow: Raw reads were processed with MiGEC to extract unique molecular identifiers, and MiXCR was used to determine CDR3 positions. Recombination models were inferred per individual with the repgenHMM and IGoR tools using an EM algorithm. Shared clonotype analysis was performed with the tcR package in R, normalizing sharing by the product of cloneset sizes. To study raw recombination without the effects of thymic and clonal selection, out-of-frame nonproductive sequences were analyzed. The public reads were reprocessed in TCRdb via fastp at Q25 and MiXCR, keeping in-frame beta chains. Identical CDR3 proteins give one entry, which carries the most common genes and DNA. None of the V and J calls come from the authors' own analysis; TCRdb made them. The sample includes roughly 290,000 distinct CDR3 sequences, with about 8% observed a single time. About 2.1% of the sample is in the top ten clones.

This record comes from a study of identical twins (dated by TCRdb to 2016 to 2017). With respect to the entire study: The study deep-sequenced TCR alpha and beta repertoires from monozygotic twins, unrelated adults of various ages and cord blood to test whether fetal clonotypes persist. Replicate twin experiments were performed at different times using different library preparation protocols to rule out contamination. What the study reported, not specific to this receptor: Fewer insertions were carried by abundant cord blood beta clonotypes; a weaker similar trend was observed in young adult naive repertoires, while no such trend was observed in memory repertoires. Invariant T cells such as MAIT and iNKT could partly confound zero-insertion analyses, although diverse VJ usage argued against such confounding for most clonotypes. In monozygotic twins, out-of-frame TCR alpha sharing was systematically underestimated by recombination models, although the models agreed with sharing between unrelated individuals. A weaker excess of twin sharing was found in beta out-of-frame sequences because the signal-to-noise ratio was lowered by fewer shared sequences. Compared with coincidental sharing between unrelated individuals, out-of-frame TCR alpha sequences shared between twins had an excess of sequences with low generation probability. Because the same donors could not be followed over many years, the conclusions depended on cross-sectional statistical analysis.

Every donor in the study was a healthy Caucasian. Three pairs of female monozygotic twins, all aged about 18 to 29 years, were included in the twin cohort. Miltenyi CD45RO+ enrichment and human naive T-cell isolation kits were used to isolate memory (CD45RO+) and naive T cells from PBMC. The same data also contributed to another study, on yellow fever vaccine responses in identical twins. Drawing on the second study: According to the authors, the vaccine-induced T cell response in identical twins seemed to be partly convergent and partly specific to each individual. In identical twins, the study followed T cell clones that responded to the vaccine with precision.

Sequencing was done on a sample of memory (CD45RO+) T cells sorted from blood. Taken with the paper, the label for cell subset or site translates to: CD45RO+ enriched T cells. The clonotype originates from a woman aged 18-35 years in good health.

CDR3 sequence: CASSYVNSMKTQYF. In nucleotides, the sequence is TGTGCCAGCAGTTACGTCAACAGTATGAAGACCCAGTACTTC. The sequence is built from TRBV6-5 and TRBJ2-5; no D segment can be confidently identified. The trim is 2 bases for V and 6 bases for J, with a gap of 13 bases between the germline ends. CDR1 and CDR2, per the germline V gene, are MNHEY and SVGAGI. The CDR3, from cysteine to phenylalanine, totals 14 residues. Only the CDR3 portion is preserved as DNA: 42 bases, with reading frame beginning at the first base.